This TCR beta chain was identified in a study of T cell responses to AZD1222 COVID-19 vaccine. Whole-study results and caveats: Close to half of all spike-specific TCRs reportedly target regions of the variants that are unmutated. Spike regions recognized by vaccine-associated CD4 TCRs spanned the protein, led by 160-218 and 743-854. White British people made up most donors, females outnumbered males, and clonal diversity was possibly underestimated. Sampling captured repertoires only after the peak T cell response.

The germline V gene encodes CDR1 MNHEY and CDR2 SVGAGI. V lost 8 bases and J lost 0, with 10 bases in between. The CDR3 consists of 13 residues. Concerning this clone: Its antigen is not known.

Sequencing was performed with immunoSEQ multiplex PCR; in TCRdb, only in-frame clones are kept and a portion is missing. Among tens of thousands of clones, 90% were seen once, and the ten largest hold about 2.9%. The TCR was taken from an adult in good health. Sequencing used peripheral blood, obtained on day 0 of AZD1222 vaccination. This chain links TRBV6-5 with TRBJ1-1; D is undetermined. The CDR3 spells CASCWNMNTEAFF. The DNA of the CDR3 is TGTGCCAGCTGCTGGAATATGAACACTGAAGCTTTCTTT.